These T cell receptor beta chains were read from a single sample in a study of early T cells in non-severe SARS-CoV-2 infection. From the 5' RACE reads, TCRdb called clonotypes with MiXCR, one entry per CDR3 protein. The table shows fewer than 75,000 distinct CDR3 sequences, with roughly 21% occurring only once. The sample in question was whole blood, obtained at baseline. The source of these receptors is an adult who was a healthcare worker with PCR-confirmed SARS-CoV-2 infection or an uninfected control (not recorded which). Both conserved end residues are part of each CDR3. Each record gives: D gene, V gene, clone size, J gene, CDR3 DNA, CDR3 protein. The D gene is left open where the match is weak. Size tells how often a clone was seen (once, few, many) or the class of an expanded clone, and some rows leave it out.

d_call: -
v_call: TRBV5-8
clone_size: few
j_call: TRBJ1-4
cdr3_nt: TGTGCCAGCAGCACGGGACTTCGTAAACTGTTTTTT
cdr3_aa: CASSTGLRKLFF

d_call: -
v_call: TRBV3-1
clone_size: -
j_call: TRBJ2-7
cdr3_nt: TGTGCCAGCAGCCCGGGACCCGGCGAGCAGTACTTC
cdr3_aa: CASSPGPGEQYF

d_call: -
v_call: TRBV4-1
clone_size: few
j_call: TRBJ1-4
cdr3_nt: TGCGCCAGCAGCCAAGGTGGTAATGAAAAACTGTTTTTT
cdr3_aa: CASSQGGNEKLFF

d_call: -
v_call: TRBV7-2
clone_size: -
j_call: TRBJ1-4
cdr3_nt: TGTGCCAGCAGCTTAAGGGTGGGAGCTAATGAAAAACTGTTTTTT
cdr3_aa: CASSLRVGANEKLFF

d_call: TRBD2
v_call: TRBV18
clone_size: -
j_call: TRBJ2-7
cdr3_nt: TGTGCCAGCTCACCCGAAGCGGGGAGGTACGAGCAGTACTTC
cdr3_aa: CASSPEAGRYEQYF

d_call: TRBD1
v_call: TRBV19
clone_size: few
j_call: TRBJ2-3
cdr3_nt: TGTGCCAGTAGTATTACAGGGGGGAGCACAGATACGCAGTATTTT
cdr3_aa: CASSITGGSTDTQYF

d_call: TRBD2
v_call: TRBV7-9
clone_size: many
j_call: TRBJ2-1
cdr3_nt: TGTGCCAGCAGCAGAGCGGGGGGGCCTAGCAATGAGCAGTTCTTC
cdr3_aa: CASSRAGGPSNEQFF

d_call: TRBD1
v_call: TRBV2
clone_size: -
j_call: TRBJ2-5
cdr3_nt: TGTGCCAGTGTGTGGAACAGGGGGCCCGAGACCCAGTACTTC
cdr3_aa: CASVWNRGPETQYF

d_call: TRBD2
v_call: TRBV11-2
clone_size: -
j_call: TRBJ2-2
cdr3_nt: TGTGCCAGCAGCTTAGATCCTAGCGGGGGCGGGGAGCTGTTTTTT
cdr3_aa: CASSLDPSGGGELFF

d_call: -
v_call: TRBV9
clone_size: -
j_call: TRBJ2-3
cdr3_nt: TGTGCCAGCAGCGTAGGAGGGTCAGACACAGATACGCAGTATTTT
cdr3_aa: CASSVGGSDTDTQYF

d_call: -
v_call: TRBV7-2
clone_size: few
j_call: TRBJ2-3
cdr3_nt: TGTGCCAGCAGCTTAAACATGGATACGCAGTATTTT
cdr3_aa: CASSLNMDTQYF

d_call: -
v_call: TRBV2
clone_size: -
j_call: TRBJ1-1
cdr3_nt: TGTGCCAGCAGTGAGGGGGTTCAGAACACTGAAGCTTTCTTT
cdr3_aa: CASSEGVQNTEAFF

d_call: TRBD1
v_call: TRBV6-5
clone_size: -
j_call: TRBJ2-2
cdr3_nt: TGTGCCAGCAGTTACCGCTCACCCCACCGGGACAGGCTTTACCGGGAGCTGTTTTTT
cdr3_aa: CASSYRSPHRDRLYRELFF

d_call: -
v_call: TRBV2
clone_size: -
j_call: TRBJ2-2
cdr3_nt: TGTGCCAGAAGGGCCGGTGGGGAGCTGTTTTTT
cdr3_aa: CARRAGGELFF

d_call: -
v_call: TRBV19
clone_size: -
j_call: TRBJ1-2
cdr3_nt: TGTGCCAGTAGTACGGGGACCGTTCCTAGTGGCTACACCTTC
cdr3_aa: CASSTGTVPSGYTF

d_call: TRBD1
v_call: TRBV7-9
clone_size: -
j_call: TRBJ1-2
cdr3_nt: TGTGCCAGCAGCTTAACAGGGGAGAATTATGGCTACACCTTC
cdr3_aa: CASSLTGENYGYTF

d_call: -
v_call: TRBV7-2
clone_size: few
j_call: TRBJ2-1
cdr3_nt: TGTGCCAGCAGCTTAAGTGGGAATGAGCAGTTCTTC
cdr3_aa: CASSLSGNEQFF